The 32 T cell receptor beta chains presented below share a single source sample, sequenced in a study of blood T cell repertoires in COVID-19. Measured with immunoSEQ multiplex PCR; TCRdb has only the in-frame clones, and not every one. The sample has about 160,000 clones, 81% seen once. Sequencing was carried out using PBMCs or T cells enriched from blood (not recorded which). These receptors came from a middle-aged woman with acute COVID-19.

The chain uses TRBV15 and TRBJ1-4, with D unresolved. This CDR3 has 14 amino acids. Germline loops: CDR1 LNHNV, CDR2 YYDKDF (reference sequence). V was shortened by 1 base and J by 0 bases, with 3 bases between the two germline ends. This CDR3 reads CATSRGATNEKLFF. Written as DNA, the CDR3 is TGTGCCACCAGCAGAGGAGCAACTAATGAAAAACTGTTTTTT.

V usage is TRBV9 and J usage is TRBJ1-4; D is undetermined. Per the germline V gene, CDR1 is SGDLS and CDR2 is YYNGEE. CDR3 size: 14 residues. V was trimmed by 4 bases and J by 5 bases, leaving 12 bases between them. CDR3 nucleotide sequence: TGTGCCAGCAGCCCTCCAGACGGGAATGAAAAACTGTTTTTT. Translation: CASSPPDGNEKLFF.

Details on this clone: The germline gene is not matched at one end of the junction; a read error may be the cause. V is TRBV7-8 and J is TRBJ1-3; the D gene is possibly TRBD1 (5 bases). The germline CDR1 and CDR2 sequences are SGHVS and FQNEAQ. The CDR3 extends over 14 amino acids. The DNA for the CDR3 is TGTGCCAGCAGCTTGTTAGGGGAAAAAAACGCCATATATTTT. This gives the protein CASSLLGEKNAIYF.

The rearrangement uses TRBV5-1 and TRBJ1-1, with a possible D match to TRBD1 (6 bases). This CDR3 comprises 14 residues. Per germline, CDR1 SGHRS and CDR2 YFSETQ. Trimming took off 4 bases at V and 1 base at J, with 11 bases between the two ends. CDR3 in amino acids: CASSLGGPNTEAFF. The DNA of the CDR3 is TGCGCCAGCAGCCTGGGGGGGCCGAACACTGAAGCTTTCTTT.

In its sample, this clone was seen a few times. The chain has TRBV2 and TRBJ2-2; TRBD2 matches 8 bases. The CDR3 consists of 14 residues. The J segment lost 7 bases and the V segment lost 5 bases, leaving 6 bases of the junction unmatched. Germline V gene lookup returns CDR1 SNHLY and CDR2 FYNNEI. The CDR3 coding sequence is TGTGCCAGCAGTCTGAGCGGGAGAGTCGGGGAGCTGTTTTTT. Protein product: CASSLSGRVGELFF.

The V call is TRBV15, the J call TRBJ1-1, with a tentative D call TRBD1 (5 bases). The V gene lost 1 base and the J gene lost 10 bases, with 19 bases spanning the gap. This CDR3 has 15 amino acids. The germline V gene has CDR1 LNHNV and CDR2 YYDKDF (reference sequence). CDR3 bases: TGTGCCACCAGCAGAGTGGGGGATAGGGCTAGCGGAGCTTTCTTT. This translates into CATSRVGDRASGAFF.

This chain joins TRBV5-4 and TRBJ1-6; the match to TRBD1 covers 7 bases. The CDR3 is 16 residues long. Germline V gives CDR1 SGHNT, CDR2 YYREEE (reference sequence). V lost 2 bases to trimming and J lost 2 bases; unmatched junction nucleotides: 4. The CDR3 nucleotides are TGTGCCAGCAGCTTCGGCGACAGGGCCTATAATTCACCCCTCCACTTT. Translated, it gives CASSFGDRAYNSPLHF.

This chain joins TRBV4-1 and TRBJ2-7, with TRBD2 matching 9 bases. Losses at the gene ends were 1 base for V and 4 bases for J; bases not matched to a gene: 20. Looked up from germline, CDR1 is MGHRA and CDR2 is YSYEKL. CDR3 length equals 20 residues. The CDR3 reads CASSQGGKDLREGSRYEQYV. CDR3 in DNA: TGCGCCAGCAGCCAAGGAGGGAAGGACTTGCGGGAGGGGAGTCGATACGAGCAGTACGTC.

This chain uses TRBV2 with TRBJ1-3; D may be TRBD1 (6 bases). The CDR3 contains 17 residues. V was trimmed by 2 bases and J by 3 bases, leaving 17 bases between them. Germline-derived CDR1 and CDR2 are SNHLY and FYNNEI. The CDR3 is CASSEKTGAGLGNTIYF. CDR3 DNA sequence: TGTGCCAGCAGTGAAAAGACAGGCGCCGGTCTTGGAAACACCATATATTTT. Based on the CDR3 plus reference TRBV2 and TRBJ1-3, the full variable domain is EPEVTQTPSHQVTQMGQEVILRCVPISNHLYFYWYRQILGQKVEFLVSFYNNEISEKSEIFDDQFSVERPDGSNFTLKIRSTKLEDSAMYFCASSEKTGAGLGNTIYFGEGSWLTVV.

This clone was seen a handful of times. The CDR3 spells CASSQEVVPGNEQFF. CDR3 nucleotides: TGCGCCAGCAGCCAAGAAGTAGTGCCGGGCAATGAGCAGTTCTTC. The V gene is TRBV4-1, the J gene TRBJ2-1; D uncertain. The ends were cut back, 0 bases at V and 6 bases at J, with 12 bases in the middle. Germline V lookup: CDR1 MGHRA, CDR2 YSYEKL. The CDR3 spans 15 residues.

This clone was recorded only once. V gene TRBV7-6 combines with J gene TRBJ2-3; TRBD1 is a possible D gene (6 bases). Germline V gene sequence: CDR1 SGHVS, CDR2 FNYEAQ. Trimming took 5 bases from V and 4 from J, leaving 22 bases between them. This CDR3 has 17 amino acids. The CDR3 region has the DNA TGTGCCAGCAGCCCCCAGGGGCGTAAGGACGGCGCAGATACGCAGTATTTT. Its translation is CASSPQGRKDGADTQYF.

A single count supports this clone. The chain couples TRBV5-1 to TRBJ2-5; D not resolved. The germline CDR1 and CDR2 sequences are SGHRS and YFSETQ. Trimming cost V 2 bases and J 5 bases, with 16 bases left between them. This CDR3 region has 15 residues. CDR3 nucleotide sequence: TGCGCCAGCAGCTTTAGCTCCACGGCAGCTGAGACCCAGTACTTC. Protein product: CASSFSSTAAETQYF.

This chain connects TRBV6-4 to TRBJ2-3, with 7 bases matching TRBD2. Germline-derived CDR1 and CDR2 are MRHNA and SNTAGT. This CDR3 is built from 16 residues. V shed 0 bases and J 3 bases; nucleotides not matched to a gene: 6. The CDR3 spells CASSDSGGSQTDTQYF. The DNA for the CDR3 is TGTGCCAGCAGTGACTCTGGCGGGAGTCAAACAGATACGCAGTATTTT.

The chain recombines TRBV27 with TRBJ2-7; D may be TRBD1 (6 bases). V gave up 7 bases and J gave up 2 bases, with 12 bases separating them. The CDR3 totals 13 residues. Germline V gives CDR1 MNHEY, CDR2 SMNVEV (reference sequence). The CDR3 DNA is TGTGCCAGCACACCGGGACACACCTACGAGCAGTACTTC. Protein product: CASTPGHTYEQYF.

The chain employs TRBV5-1 and TRBJ2-1, with 8 bases aligning to TRBD2. The CDR3 contains 16 residues. V was pared by 5 bases and J by 6 bases, with 13 bases of the junction left unmatched. The germline V gene encodes CDR1 SGHRS and CDR2 YFSETQ. Written as DNA, the CDR3 is TGCGCCAGCAGGCTAGCGGGCGGGTTTTCCGGCAATGAGCAGTTCTTC. This codes for CASRLAGGFSGNEQFF.

CDR3 protein: CASKVSGTQYF. As DNA, the CDR3 is TGTGCCAGCAAGGTCTCGGGGACCCAGTACTTC. The chain employs TRBV3-1 (or the pseudogene TRBV3-2) and TRBJ2-5; unclear D gene. Germline CDR1 LGHDT, CDR2 YNNKEL (reference sequence). The CDR3 runs to 11 residues. Deletions cut 7 bases from V and 7 bases from J, with 10 bases between.

The chain carries TRBV21-1 and TRBJ2-3; TRBD2, as called in the table, went unchecked against the DNA. TRBV21-1 corresponds to a pseudogene. The CDR3 is 17 residues long. The CDR3 region has the DNA TGTGCCAGCAGCAAAGAACGCGCTAGCGGACGCACAGATACGCAGTATTTT. Residues: CASSKERASGRTDTQYF.

The rearrangement uses TRBV19 and TRBJ2-7; D perhaps matches TRBD1 (5 bases). This CDR3 contains 14 residues. Germline values: CDR1 LNHDA, CDR2 SQIVND (reference sequence). The germline V and J ends were trimmed by 6 bases and 7 bases, with 19 bases remaining between them. The CDR3, as DNA: TGTGCCAGTAGCGTCACCCGGCACTCAGGGGAGCAGTACTTC. Protein: CASSVTRHSGEQYF.

In its sample, this clone was seen once. The chain carries TRBV5-1 and TRBJ2-1; 14 bases are shared with TRBD2. Per germline, CDR1 SGHRS and CDR2 YFSETQ. This CDR3 has 16 amino acids. The V gene end was trimmed by 4 bases and the J gene end by 7 bases; junction bases not matched to a gene: 7. CDR3 sequence (DNA): TGCGCCAGCAGCCTAGGGACTAGCGGGAGCCGGAATGAGCAGTTCTTC. Its protein is CASSLGTSGSRNEQFF.

The gene calls are TRBV6-5 and TRBJ2-2; 7 nucleotides align to TRBD1. Unmatched junction bases numbered 6, after V lost 8 bases and J lost 6 bases. The CDR3 has 13 residues. The V gene's germline CDR1 is MNHEY and CDR2 SVGAGI. As DNA, the CDR3 is TGTGCCAGCGGATACAGGGGTCCCGGGGAGCTGTTTTTT. This sequence encodes CASGYRGPGELFF.

The genes are TRBV5-5 and TRBJ2-1; D may be TRBD2 (5 bases). From germline, CDR1 is SGHKS and CDR2 YYEKEE (reference sequence). The CDR3 spans 15 residues. Trimming left V 0 bases short and J 4 bases short, with 11 bases between. CDR3 region: CASSLAGSGYNEQFF. The CDR3 DNA reads TGTGCCAGCAGCTTGGCGGGCAGCGGTTACAATGAGCAGTTCTTC.

The chain has TRBV6-2 or TRBV6-3 and TRBJ2-6; 8 nucleotides agree with TRBD1. Germline loops: CDR1 MNHEY, CDR2 SVGEGT. V was clipped by 6 bases and J by 4 bases; unmatched bases: 8. This CDR3 contains 16 residues. The CDR3 bases are TGTGCCAGCAGCGACAGGGGAGTGAGCGGGGCCAACGTCCTGACTTTC. It is translated as CASSDRGVSGANVLTF.

The chain carries TRBV6-4 and TRBJ1-1, with D possibly TRBD1 on 6 matching bases. Germline loops: CDR1 MRHNA, CDR2 SNTAGT. The CDR3 length is 14 residues. Trimming took 6 bases from V and 8 from J, leaving 19 bases between them. CDR3 residues: CASRNWGRPREAFF. In DNA, the CDR3 is TGTGCCAGCAGAAATTGGGGGCGGCCCAGGGAAGCTTTCTTT.

The chain is built from TRBV7-9 and TRBJ2-3; 10 bases fit TRBD1. Trimming at V came to 8 bases and at J to 5 bases, leaving 13 bases not matched to a gene. This CDR3 region has 16 residues. CDR1 is SEHNR and CDR2 is FQNEAQ in the germline V gene (reference sequence). CDR3 DNA: TGTGCCAGCCAGCCAACCGGGACAGGGGTTCAAGATACGCAGTATTTT. This sequence encodes CASQPTGTGVQDTQYF. The whole variable domain, remainder taken from reference TRBV7-9 and TRBJ2-3, is DTGVSQNPRHKITKRGQNVTFRCDPISEHNRLYWYRQTLGQGPEFLTYFQNEAQLEKSRLLSDRFSAERPKGSFSTLEIQRTEQGDSAMYLCASQPTGTGVQDTQYFGPGTRLTVL.

This chain joins TRBV28 and TRBJ2-2, with 7 bases identical to TRBD1. Germline V gene data show CDR1 as MDHEN and CDR2 as SYDVKM. The ends lost 4 bases at V and 2 bases at J; junction bases unmatched: 1. CDR3 length: 14 amino acids. CDR3 in DNA: TGTGCCAGCAGTTGGGACAGAAACACCGGGGAGCTGTTTTTT. Amino acid sequence: CASSWDRNTGELFF.

The gene calls are TRBV6-5 and TRBJ1-1, with a weak D call TRBD1 (6 bases). V was cut by 0 bases and J by 4 bases, with 9 bases left in between. Germline V gene lookup returns CDR1 MNHEY and CDR2 SVGAGI. The CDR3 has 14 residues. The CDR3 loop is CASSYSNRVTEAFF. In nucleotides, the CDR3 is TGTGCCAGCAGTTACTCGAACAGGGTCACTGAAGCTTTCTTT.

The chain employs TRBV7-9 and TRBJ1-2, with D perhaps matching TRBD1 (6 bases). This CDR3 spans 12 amino acids. Trimming stripped 5 bases from V and 6 bases from J, with 10 bases between. Germline-derived CDR1 and CDR2 are SEHNR and FQNEAQ (reference sequence). The chain's CDR3 is CASSPGEDGYTF. The CDR3 bases are TGTGCCAGCAGCCCAGGGGAAGATGGCTACACCTTC.

This sequence joins TRBV4-1 and TRBJ2-3, with 10 bases matching TRBD2. The CDR3 extends over 17 amino acids. The V segment lost 1 base and the J segment 2 bases; nucleotides outside the gene matches: 6. Germline CDR1 reads MGHRA; CDR2 reads YSYEKL. The CDR3 bases are TGCGCCAGCAGCCAAGCCCCACTAGCGGGGATCACAGATACGCAGTATTTT. Its protein product is CASSQAPLAGITDTQYF.

This clone was seen a handful of times. The CDR3 region is CASSPTLQGAGANVLTF. CDR3 nucleotides: TGTGCCAGCTCACCAACTCTACAGGGGGCTGGGGCCAACGTCCTGACTTTC. The chain has TRBV18 and TRBJ2-6, with 8 positions matching TRBD1. With V trimmed by 2 bases and J by 2 bases, 5 bases remained unmatched. This CDR3 spans 17 amino acids. The germline V gene encodes CDR1 KGHSH and CDR2 LQKENI.

With regard to this clone: Other DNA sequences in this sample translate to the same CDR3. The rearrangement links TRBV29-1 to TRBJ2-3; D gene uncertain. The CDR3 has 12 residues. Germline CDR1 and CDR2: SQVTM and ANQGSEA. V was pared by 1 base and J by 0 bases, with 2 bases between. The DNA of the CDR3 is TGCAGCGTTGAAGCGAGCACAGATACGCAGTATTTT. This gives the protein CSVEASTDTQYF.

The chain joins TRBV30 to TRBJ2-1; 14 bases align to TRBD2. The germline CDR1 and CDR2 sequences are GTSNPN and SVGIG (reference sequence). CDR3 length: 14 amino acids. The V gene end was trimmed by 5 bases and the J gene end by 8 bases; junction bases not matched to a gene: 5. The CDR3 region is CAWSGLAGAYEQFF. CDR3 nucleotides: TGTGCCTGGTCGGGACTAGCGGGAGCCTATGAGCAGTTCTTC.

The V and J genes are TRBV7-9 and TRBJ2-1, with a tentative D call TRBD2 (5 bases). Trimming took off 7 bases at V and 6 bases at J, with 28 bases between the two ends. The germline V gene encodes CDR1 SEHNR and CDR2 FQNEAQ (reference sequence). This CDR3 has 18 residues. The CDR3 protein is CASTSLSGSSIKGNEQFF. The CDR3 DNA sequence: TGTGCCAGCACCTCCCTATCGGGGTCGTCGATTAAAGGCAATGAGCAGTTCTTC.